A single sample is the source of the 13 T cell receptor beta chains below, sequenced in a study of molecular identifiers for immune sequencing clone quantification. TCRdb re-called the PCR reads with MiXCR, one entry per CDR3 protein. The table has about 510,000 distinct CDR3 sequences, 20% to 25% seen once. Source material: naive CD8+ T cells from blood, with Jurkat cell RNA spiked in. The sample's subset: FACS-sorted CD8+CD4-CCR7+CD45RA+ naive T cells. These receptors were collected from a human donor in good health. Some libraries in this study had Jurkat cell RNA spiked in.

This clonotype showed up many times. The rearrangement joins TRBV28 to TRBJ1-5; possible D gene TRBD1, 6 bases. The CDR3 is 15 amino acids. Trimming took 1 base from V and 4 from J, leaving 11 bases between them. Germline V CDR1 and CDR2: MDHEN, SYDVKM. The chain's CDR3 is CASSLSQTGNQPQHF. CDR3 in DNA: TGTGCCAGCAGTTTATCCCAGACAGGAAATCAGCCCCAGCATTTT.

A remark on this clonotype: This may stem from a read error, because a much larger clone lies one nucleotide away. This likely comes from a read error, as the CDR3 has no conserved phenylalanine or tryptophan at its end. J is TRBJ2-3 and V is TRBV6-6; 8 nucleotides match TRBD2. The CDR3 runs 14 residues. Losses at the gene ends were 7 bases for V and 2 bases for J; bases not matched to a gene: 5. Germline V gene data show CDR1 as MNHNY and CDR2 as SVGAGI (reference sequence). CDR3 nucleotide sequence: TGTGCCAGCATTAGGACTAGCCACACAGATACGCAGTATCTT. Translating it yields CASIRTSHTDTQYL.

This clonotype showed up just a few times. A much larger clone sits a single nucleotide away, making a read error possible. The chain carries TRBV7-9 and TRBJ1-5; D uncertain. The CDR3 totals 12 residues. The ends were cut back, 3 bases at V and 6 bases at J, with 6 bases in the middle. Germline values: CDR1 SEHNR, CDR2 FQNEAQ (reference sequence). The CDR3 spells CASSLESQPQHF. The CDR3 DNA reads TGTGCCAGCAGCTTGGAGAGTCAGCCCCAGCATTTT.

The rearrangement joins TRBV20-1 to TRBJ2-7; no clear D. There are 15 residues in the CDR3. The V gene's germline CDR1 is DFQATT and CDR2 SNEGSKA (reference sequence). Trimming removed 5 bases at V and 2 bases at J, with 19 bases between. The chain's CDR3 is CSARPDPGPAYEQYF. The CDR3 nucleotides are TGCAGTGCTCGGCCCGACCCGGGCCCAGCCTACGAGCAGTACTTC.

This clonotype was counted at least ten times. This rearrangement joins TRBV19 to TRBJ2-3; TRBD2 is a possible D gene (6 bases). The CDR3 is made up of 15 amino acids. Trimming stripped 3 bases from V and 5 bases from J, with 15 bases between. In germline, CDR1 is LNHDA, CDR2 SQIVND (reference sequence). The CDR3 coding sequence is TGTGCCAGTAGTATTGACGGGAGACATGAAGATACGCAGTATTTT. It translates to CASSIDGRHEDTQYF.

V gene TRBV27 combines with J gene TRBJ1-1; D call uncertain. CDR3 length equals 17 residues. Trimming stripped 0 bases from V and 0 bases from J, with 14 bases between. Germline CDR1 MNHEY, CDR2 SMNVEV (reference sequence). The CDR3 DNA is TGTGCCAGCAGTTTATCTCGGCCAGAGAGTATGAACACTGAAGCTTTCTTT. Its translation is CASSLSRPESMNTEAFF.

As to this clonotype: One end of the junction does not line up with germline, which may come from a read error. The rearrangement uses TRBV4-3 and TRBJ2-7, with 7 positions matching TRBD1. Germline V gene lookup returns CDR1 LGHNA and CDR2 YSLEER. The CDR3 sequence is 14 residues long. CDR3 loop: CASSPGLGGYEQCF. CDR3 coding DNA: TGCGCCAGCAGCCCAGGGTTAGGGGGCTACGAGCAGTGCTTC.

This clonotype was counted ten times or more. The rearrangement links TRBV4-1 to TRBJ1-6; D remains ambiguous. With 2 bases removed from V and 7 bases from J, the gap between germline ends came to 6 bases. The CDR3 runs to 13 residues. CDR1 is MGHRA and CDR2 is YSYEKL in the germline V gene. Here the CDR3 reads CASSQLDNSPLHF. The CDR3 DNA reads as TGCGCCAGCAGCCAACTAGACAATTCACCCCTCCACTTT.

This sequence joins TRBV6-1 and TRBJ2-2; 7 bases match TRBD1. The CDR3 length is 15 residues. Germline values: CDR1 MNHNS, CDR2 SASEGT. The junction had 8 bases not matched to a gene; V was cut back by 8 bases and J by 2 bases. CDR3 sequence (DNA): TGTGCCAGCTGGTGGGACAGATTTAACACCGGGGAGCTGTTTTTT. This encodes CASWWDRFNTGELFF.

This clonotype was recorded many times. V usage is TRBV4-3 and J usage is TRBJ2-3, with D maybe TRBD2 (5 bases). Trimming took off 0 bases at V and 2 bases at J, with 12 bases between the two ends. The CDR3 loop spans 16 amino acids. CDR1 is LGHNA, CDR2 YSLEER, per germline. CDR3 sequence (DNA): TGCGCCAGCAGCCAAGATCAACCTAGCCCCACAGATACGCAGTATTTT. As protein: CASSQDQPSPTDTQYF.

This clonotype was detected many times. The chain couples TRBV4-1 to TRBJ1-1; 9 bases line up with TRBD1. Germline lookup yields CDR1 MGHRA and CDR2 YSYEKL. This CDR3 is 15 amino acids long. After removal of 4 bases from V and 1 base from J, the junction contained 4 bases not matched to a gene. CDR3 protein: CASSPGQGTNTEAFF. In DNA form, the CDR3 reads TGCGCCAGCAGCCCGGGACAGGGAACGAACACTGAAGCTTTCTTT.

The CDR3 region is CASSQSVAGGTNTEAFF. CDR3 sequence (DNA): TGCGCCAGCAGTCAATCGGTGGCAGGGGGTACGAACACTGAAGCTTTCTTT. V and J are TRBV23-1 and TRBJ1-1; TRBD1 aligns across 7 bases. TRBV23-1 is an ORF for which the function is uncertain. The CDR3 has 17 residues. V trimming: 0 bases; J trimming: 1 base; junction bases outside the gene matches: 8.

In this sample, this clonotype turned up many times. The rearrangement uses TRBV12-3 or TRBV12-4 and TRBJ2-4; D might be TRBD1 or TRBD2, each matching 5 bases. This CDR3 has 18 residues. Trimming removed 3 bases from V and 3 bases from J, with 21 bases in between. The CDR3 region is CASSLGPRETVNKNIQYF. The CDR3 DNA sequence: TGTGCCAGCAGTTTGGGCCCCAGGGAGACCGTGAACAAAAACATTCAGTACTTC.